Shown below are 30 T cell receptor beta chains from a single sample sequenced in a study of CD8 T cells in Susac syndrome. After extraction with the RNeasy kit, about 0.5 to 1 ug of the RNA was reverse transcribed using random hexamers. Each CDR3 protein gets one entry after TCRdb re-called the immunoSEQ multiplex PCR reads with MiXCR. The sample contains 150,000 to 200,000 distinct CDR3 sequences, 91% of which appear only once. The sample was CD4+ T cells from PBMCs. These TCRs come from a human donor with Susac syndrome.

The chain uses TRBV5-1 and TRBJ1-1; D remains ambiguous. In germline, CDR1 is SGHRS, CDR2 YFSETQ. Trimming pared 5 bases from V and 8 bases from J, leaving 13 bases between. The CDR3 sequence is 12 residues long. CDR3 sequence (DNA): TGCGCCAGCAGAAGCAGCGATTCGGAAGCTTTCTTT. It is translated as CASRSSDSEAFF.

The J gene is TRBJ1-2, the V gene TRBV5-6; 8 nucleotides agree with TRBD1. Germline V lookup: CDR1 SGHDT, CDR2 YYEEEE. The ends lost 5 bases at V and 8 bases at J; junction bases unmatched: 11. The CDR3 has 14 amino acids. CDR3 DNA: TGTGCCAGCAGTTCGGTTAAGGACAGGGACGGCTACACCTTC. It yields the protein CASSSVKDRDGYTF.

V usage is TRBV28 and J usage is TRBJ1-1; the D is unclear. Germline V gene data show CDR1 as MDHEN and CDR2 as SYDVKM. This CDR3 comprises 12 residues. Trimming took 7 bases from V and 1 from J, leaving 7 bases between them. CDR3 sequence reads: CASTLKNTEAFF. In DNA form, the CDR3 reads TGTGCCAGCACTCTGAAGAACACTGAAGCTTTCTTT.

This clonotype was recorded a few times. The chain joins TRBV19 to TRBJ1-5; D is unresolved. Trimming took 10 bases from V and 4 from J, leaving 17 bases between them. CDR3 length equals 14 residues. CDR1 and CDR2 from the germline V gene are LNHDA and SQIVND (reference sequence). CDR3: CATTDQDGNQPQHF. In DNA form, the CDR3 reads TGTGCCACCACGGACCAGGACGGAAATCAGCCCCAGCATTTT.

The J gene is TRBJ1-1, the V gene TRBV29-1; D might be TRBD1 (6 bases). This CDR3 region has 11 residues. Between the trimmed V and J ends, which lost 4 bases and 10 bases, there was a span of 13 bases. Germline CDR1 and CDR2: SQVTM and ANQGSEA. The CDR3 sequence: CSVVRGLIAFF. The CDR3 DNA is TGCAGCGTTGTAAGGGGGTTGATAGCTTTCTTT.

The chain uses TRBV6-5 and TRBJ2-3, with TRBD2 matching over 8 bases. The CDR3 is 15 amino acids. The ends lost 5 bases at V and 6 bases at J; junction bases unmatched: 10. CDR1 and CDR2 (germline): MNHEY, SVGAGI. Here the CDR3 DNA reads TGTGCCAGCAGTACCCTTGGACTAGCTCTTGATACGCAGTATTTT. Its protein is CASSTLGLALDTQYF.

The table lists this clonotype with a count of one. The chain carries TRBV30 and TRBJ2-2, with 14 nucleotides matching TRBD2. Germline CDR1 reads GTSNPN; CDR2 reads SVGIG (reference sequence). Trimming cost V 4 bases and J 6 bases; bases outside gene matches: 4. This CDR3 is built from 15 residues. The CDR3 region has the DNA TGTGCCTGGACTAAGGGACTAGCGGGGGCCGGGGAGCTGTTTTTT. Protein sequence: CAWTKGLAGAGELFF. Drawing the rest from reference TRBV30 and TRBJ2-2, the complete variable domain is SQTIHQWPATLVQPVGSPLSLECTVEGTSNPNLYWYRQAAGRGLQLLFYSVGIGQISSEVPQNLSASRPQDRQFILSSKKLLLSDSGFYLCAWTKGLAGAGELFFGEGSRLTVL.

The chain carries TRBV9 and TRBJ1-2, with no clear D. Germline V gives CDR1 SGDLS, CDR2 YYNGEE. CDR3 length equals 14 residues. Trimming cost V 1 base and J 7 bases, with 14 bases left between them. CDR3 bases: TGTGCCAGCAGCGTACGCAGCTCCCTTTCTGGCTACACCTTC. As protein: CASSVRSSLSGYTF.

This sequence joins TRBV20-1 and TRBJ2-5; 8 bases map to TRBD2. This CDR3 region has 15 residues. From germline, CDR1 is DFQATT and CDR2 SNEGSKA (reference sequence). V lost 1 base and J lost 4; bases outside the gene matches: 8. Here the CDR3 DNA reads TGCAGTGCTAGAGTCGCGGGAGGAAGGGGAGAGACCCAGTACTTC. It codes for CSARVAGGRGETQYF.

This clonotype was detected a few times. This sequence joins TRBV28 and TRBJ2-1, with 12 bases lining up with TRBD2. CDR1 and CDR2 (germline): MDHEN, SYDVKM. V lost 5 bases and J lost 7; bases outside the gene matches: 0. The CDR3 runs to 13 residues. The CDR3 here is CASSTSGRNEQFF. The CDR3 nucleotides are TGTGCCAGCAGTACTAGCGGGAGGAATGAGCAGTTCTTC.

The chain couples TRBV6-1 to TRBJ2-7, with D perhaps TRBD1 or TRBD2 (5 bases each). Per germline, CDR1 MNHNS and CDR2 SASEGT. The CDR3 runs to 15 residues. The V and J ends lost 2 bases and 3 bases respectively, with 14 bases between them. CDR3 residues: CASSELRGVLYEQYF. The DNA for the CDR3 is TGTGCCAGCAGTGAACTTAGGGGAGTACTCTACGAGCAGTACTTC.

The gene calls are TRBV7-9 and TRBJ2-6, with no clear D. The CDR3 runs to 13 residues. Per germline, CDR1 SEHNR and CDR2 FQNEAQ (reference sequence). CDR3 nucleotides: TGTGCGGCCTCGGACCCTGGGGCCAACGTCCTGACTTTC. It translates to CAASDPGANVLTF.

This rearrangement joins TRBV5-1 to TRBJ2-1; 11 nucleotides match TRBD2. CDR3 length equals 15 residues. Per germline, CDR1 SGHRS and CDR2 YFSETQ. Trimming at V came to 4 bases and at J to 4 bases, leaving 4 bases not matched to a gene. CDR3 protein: CASSRGTSGYNEQFF. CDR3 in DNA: TGCGCCAGCAGCCGCGGGACTAGCGGTTACAATGAGCAGTTCTTC.

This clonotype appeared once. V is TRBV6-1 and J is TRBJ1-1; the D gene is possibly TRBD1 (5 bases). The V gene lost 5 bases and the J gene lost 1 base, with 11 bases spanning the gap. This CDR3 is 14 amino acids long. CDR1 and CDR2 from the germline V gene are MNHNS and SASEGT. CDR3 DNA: TGTGCCAGCAGTCTCTACAGGACGAACACTGAAGCTTTCTTT. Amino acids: CASSLYRTNTEAFF.

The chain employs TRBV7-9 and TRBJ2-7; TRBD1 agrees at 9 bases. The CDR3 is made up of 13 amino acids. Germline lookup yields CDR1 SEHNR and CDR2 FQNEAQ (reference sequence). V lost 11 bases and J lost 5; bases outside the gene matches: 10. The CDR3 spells CAGEGQGLNEQYF. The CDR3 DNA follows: TGTGCCGGAGAGGGACAGGGCTTAAACGAGCAGTACTTC. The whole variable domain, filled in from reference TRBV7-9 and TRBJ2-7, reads DTGVSQNPRHKITKRGQNVTFRCDPISEHNRLYWYRQTLGQGPEFLTYFQNEAQLEKSRLLSDRFSAERPKGSFSTLEIQRTEQGDSAMYLCAGEGQGLNEQYFGPGTRLTVT.

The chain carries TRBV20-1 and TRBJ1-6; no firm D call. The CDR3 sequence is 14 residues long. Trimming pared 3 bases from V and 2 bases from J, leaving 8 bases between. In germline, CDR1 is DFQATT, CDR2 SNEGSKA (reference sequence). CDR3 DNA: TGCAGTGCTAGGGGAGGCCCCTATAATTCACCCCTCCACTTT. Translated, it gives CSARGGPYNSPLHF.

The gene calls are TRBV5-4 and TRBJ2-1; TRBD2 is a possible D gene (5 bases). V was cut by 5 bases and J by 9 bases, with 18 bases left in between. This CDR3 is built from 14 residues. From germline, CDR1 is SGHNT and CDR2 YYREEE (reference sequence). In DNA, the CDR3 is TGTGCCAGCAGTCGTGAAAGCCGAGCGGCTGAGCAGTTCTTC. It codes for CASSRESRAAEQFF.

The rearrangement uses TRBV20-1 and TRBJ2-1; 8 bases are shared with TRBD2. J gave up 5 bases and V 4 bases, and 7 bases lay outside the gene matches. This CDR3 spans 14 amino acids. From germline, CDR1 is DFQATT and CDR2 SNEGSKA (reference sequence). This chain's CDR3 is CSATIAGTNNEQFF. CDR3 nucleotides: TGCAGTGCTACCATAGCGGGAACCAACAATGAGCAGTTCTTC.

CDR3 residues: CASRLVGETQYF. The CDR3 nucleotides are TGTGCCAGCAGGTTGGTCGGTGAGACCCAGTACTTC. V usage is TRBV6-1 and J usage is TRBJ2-5, with unresolved D. Trimming removed 6 bases from V and 5 bases from J, with 10 bases in between. The CDR3 loop spans 12 amino acids. Germline V gives CDR1 MNHNS, CDR2 SASEGT.

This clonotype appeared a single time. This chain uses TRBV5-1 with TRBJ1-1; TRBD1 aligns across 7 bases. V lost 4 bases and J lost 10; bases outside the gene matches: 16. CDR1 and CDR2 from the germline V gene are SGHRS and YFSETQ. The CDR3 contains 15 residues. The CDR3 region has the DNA TGCGCCAGCAGCAACCGGGACAGACTCTCCGGGGGAGCTTTCTTT. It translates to CASSNRDRLSGGAFF.

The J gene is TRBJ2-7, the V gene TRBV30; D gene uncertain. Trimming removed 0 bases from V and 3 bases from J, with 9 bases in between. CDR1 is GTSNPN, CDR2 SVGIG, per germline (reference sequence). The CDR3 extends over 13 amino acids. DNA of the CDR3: TGTGCCTGGAGTGTACGGATGGGCTACGAGCAGTACTTC. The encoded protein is CAWSVRMGYEQYF. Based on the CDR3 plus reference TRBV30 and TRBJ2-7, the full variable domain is SQTIHQWPATLVQPVGSPLSLECTVEGTSNPNLYWYRQAAGRGLQLLFYSVGIGQISSEVPQNLSASRPQDRQFILSSKKLLLSDSGFYLCAWSVRMGYEQYFGPGTRLTVT.

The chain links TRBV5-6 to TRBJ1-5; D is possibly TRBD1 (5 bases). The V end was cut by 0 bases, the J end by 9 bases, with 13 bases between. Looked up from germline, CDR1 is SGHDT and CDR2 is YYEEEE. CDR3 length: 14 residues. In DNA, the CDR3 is TGTGCCAGCAGCTTGGCAGGGAGGGTAGGGCCCCAGCATTTT. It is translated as CASSLAGRVGPQHF.

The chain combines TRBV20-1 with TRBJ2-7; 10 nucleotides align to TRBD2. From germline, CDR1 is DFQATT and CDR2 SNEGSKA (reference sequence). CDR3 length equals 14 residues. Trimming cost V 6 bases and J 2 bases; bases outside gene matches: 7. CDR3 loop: CSAPWTSGAYEQYF. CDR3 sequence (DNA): TGCAGTGCCCCTTGGACTAGCGGCGCCTACGAGCAGTACTTC.

CDR3 residues: CSVGDEHQYF. The CDR3 DNA reads as TGCAGCGTTGGGGACGAGCATCAGTACTTC. The chain has TRBV29-1 and TRBJ2-7; the D call may be TRBD1 or TRBD2 (5 bases each). The CDR3 runs 10 residues. V lost 4 bases, J lost 10 bases, and 11 bases lay in between. Germline values: CDR1 SQVTM, CDR2 ANQGSEA.

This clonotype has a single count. Here the CDR3 DNA reads TGCGCCAGCAGCTTGGCTTCCAGCGGCTACAATGAGCAGTTCTTC. It specifies CASSLASSGYNEQFF. This sequence joins TRBV5-1 and TRBJ2-1, with D possibly matching TRBD2 (5 bases). The CDR3 totals 15 residues. V lost 0 bases to trimming and J lost 3 bases, with 10 bases between them. Germline CDR1 SGHRS, CDR2 YFSETQ.

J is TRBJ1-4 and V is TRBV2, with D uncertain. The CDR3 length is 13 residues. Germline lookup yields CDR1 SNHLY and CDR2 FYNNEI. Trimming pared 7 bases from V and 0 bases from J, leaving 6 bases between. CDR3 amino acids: CASMSTTNEKLFF. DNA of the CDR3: TGTGCCAGCATGTCGACAACTAATGAAAAACTGTTTTTT.

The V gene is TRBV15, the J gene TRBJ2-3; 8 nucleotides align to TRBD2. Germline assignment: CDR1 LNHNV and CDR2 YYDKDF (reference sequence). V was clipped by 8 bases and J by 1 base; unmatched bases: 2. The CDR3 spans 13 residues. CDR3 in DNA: TGTGCCACCGCAGCGGGAGGCACAGATACGCAGTATTTT. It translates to CATAAGGTDTQYF.

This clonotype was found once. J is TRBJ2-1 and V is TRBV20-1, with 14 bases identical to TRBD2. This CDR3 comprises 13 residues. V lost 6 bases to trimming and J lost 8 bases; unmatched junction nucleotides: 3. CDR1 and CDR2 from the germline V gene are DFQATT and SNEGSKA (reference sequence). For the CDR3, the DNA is TGCAGTGCCCGGACTAGCGGGAGGTATGAGCAGTTCTTC. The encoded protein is CSARTSGRYEQFF.

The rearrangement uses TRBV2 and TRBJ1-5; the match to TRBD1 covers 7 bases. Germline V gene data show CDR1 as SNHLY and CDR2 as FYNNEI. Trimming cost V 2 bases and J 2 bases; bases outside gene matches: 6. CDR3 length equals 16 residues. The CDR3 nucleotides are TGTGCCAGCAGTGAAAGACAGGGAGGAGGCAATCAGCCCCAGCATTTT. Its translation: CASSERQGGGNQPQHF.

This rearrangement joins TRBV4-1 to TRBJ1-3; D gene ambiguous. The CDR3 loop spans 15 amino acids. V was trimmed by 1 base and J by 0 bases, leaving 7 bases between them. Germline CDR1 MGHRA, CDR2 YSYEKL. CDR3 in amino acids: CASSQVRLSGNTIYF. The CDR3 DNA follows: TGCGCCAGCAGCCAAGTACGGCTCTCTGGAAACACCATATATTTT.